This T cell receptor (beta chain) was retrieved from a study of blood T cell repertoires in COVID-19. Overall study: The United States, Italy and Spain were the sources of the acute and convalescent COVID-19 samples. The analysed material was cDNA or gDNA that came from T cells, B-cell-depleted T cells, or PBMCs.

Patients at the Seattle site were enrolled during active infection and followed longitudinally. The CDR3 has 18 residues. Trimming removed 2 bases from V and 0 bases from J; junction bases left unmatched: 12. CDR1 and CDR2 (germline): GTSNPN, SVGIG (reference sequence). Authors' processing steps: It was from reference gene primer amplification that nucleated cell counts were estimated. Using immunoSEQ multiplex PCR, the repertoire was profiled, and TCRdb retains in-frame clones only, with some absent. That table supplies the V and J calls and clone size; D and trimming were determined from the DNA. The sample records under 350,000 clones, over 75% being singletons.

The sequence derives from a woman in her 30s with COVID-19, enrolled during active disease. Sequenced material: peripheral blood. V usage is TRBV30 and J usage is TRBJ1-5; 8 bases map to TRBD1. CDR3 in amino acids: CAWSSPGQVVYSNQPQHF. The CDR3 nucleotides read TGTGCCTGGAGTTCCCCGGGACAGGTCGTTTATAGCAATCAGCCCCAGCATTTT.